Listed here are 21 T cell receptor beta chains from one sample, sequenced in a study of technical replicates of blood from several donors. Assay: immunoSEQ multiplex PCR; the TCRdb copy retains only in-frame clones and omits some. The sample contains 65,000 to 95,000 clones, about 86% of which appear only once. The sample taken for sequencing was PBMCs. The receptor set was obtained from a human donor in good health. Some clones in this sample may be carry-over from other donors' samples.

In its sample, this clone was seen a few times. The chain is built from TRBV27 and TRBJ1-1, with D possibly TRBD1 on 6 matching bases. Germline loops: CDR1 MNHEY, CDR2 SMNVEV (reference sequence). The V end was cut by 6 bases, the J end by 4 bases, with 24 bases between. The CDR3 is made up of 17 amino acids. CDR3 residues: CASSHRRGGNGGTEAFF. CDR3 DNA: TGTGCCAGCAGCCATCGGAGGGGGGGCAATGGCGGCACTGAAGCTTTCTTT.

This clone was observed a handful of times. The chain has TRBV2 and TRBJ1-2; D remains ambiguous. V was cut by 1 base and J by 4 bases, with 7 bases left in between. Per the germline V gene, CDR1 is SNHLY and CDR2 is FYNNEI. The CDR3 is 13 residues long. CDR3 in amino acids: CASSEEHRYGYTF. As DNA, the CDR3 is TGTGCCAGCAGTGAAGAACACCGCTATGGCTACACCTTC.

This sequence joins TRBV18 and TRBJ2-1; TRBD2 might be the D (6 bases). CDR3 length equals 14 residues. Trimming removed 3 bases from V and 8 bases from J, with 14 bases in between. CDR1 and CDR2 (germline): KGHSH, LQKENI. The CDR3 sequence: CASSPMVREDEQFF. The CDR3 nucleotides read TGTGCCAGCTCACCTATGGTCAGGGAGGATGAGCAGTTCTTC.

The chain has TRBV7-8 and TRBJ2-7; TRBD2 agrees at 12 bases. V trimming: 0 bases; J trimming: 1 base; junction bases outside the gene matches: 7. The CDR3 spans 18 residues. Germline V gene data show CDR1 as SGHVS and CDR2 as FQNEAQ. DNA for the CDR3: TGTGCCAGCAGCTTAGCACTAGCGGGAGGTATCAGTTCCTACGAGCAGTACTTC. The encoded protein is CASSLALAGGISSYEQYF.

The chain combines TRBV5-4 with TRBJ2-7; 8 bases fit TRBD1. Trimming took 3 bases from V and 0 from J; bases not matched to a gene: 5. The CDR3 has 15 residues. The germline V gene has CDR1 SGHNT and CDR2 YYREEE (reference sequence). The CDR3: CASSSGQDLSYEQYF. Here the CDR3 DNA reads TGTGCCAGCAGCTCGGGACAGGACCTCTCCTACGAGCAGTACTTC.

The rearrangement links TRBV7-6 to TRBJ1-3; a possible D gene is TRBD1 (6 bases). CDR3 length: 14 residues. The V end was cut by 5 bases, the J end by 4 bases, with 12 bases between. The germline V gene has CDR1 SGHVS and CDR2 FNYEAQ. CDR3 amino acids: CASSPTGTGNTIYF. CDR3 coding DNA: TGTGCCAGCAGCCCAACAGGGACGGGAAACACCATATATTTT.

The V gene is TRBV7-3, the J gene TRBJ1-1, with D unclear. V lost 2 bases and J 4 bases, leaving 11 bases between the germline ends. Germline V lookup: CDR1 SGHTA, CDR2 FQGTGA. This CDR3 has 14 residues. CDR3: CASSLWGRGTEAFF. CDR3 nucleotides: TGTGCCAGCAGCTTATGGGGTCGGGGCACTGAAGCTTTCTTT.

CDR3 amino acids: CASSFGRDRPNTEAFF. CDR3 in DNA: TGTGCCAGCAGTTTTGGTAGAGACAGACCAAACACTGAAGCTTTCTTT. The chain employs TRBV7-2 and TRBJ1-1; maybe TRBD1 (5 bases). With 6 bases removed from V and 2 bases from J, the gap between germline ends came to 19 bases. The CDR3 is made up of 16 amino acids. Per germline, CDR1 SGHTA and CDR2 FQGNSA.

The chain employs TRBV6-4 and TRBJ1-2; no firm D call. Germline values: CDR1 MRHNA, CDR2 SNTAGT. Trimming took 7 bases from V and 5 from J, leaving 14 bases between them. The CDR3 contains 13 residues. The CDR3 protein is CASIARGSYGYTF. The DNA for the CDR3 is TGTGCCAGCATAGCTCGGGGATCTTATGGCTACACCTTC.

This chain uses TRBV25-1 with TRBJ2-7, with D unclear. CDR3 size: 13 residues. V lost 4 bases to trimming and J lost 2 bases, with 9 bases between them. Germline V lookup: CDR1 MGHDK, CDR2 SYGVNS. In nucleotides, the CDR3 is TGTGCCAGCAGTGCCCTATCGGCCTACGAGCAGTACTTC. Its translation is CASSALSAYEQYF.

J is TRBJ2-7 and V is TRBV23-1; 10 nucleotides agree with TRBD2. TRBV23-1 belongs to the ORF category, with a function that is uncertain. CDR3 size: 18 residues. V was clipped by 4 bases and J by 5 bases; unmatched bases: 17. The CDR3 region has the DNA TGCGCCAGCAGTCCCCCACGGCTAGCGGGAGCAGGCCCCCACGAGCAGTACTTC. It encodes CASSPPRLAGAGPHEQYF.

CDR3 nucleotide sequence: TGTGCCAGCAGTTCCCCGGGCGAGCAGTACTTC. It yields the protein CASSSPGEQYF. V usage is TRBV6-5 and J usage is TRBJ2-7; D not certain. Germline CDR1 is MNHEY and CDR2 is SVGAGI. Trimming cost V 4 bases and J 6 bases, with 7 bases left between them. The CDR3 is made up of 11 amino acids.

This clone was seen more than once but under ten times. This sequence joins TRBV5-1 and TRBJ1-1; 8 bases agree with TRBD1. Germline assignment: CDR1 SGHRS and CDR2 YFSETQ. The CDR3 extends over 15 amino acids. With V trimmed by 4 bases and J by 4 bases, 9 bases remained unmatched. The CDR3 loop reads CASSVEGTGGTEAFF. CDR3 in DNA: TGCGCCAGCAGCGTGGAGGGCACAGGGGGCACTGAAGCTTTCTTT.

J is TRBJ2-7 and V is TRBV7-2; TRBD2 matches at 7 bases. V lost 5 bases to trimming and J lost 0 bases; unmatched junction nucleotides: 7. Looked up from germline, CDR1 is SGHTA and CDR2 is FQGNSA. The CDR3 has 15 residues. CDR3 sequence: CASSPRERGSYEQYF. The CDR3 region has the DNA TGTGCCAGCAGCCCCAGGGAGCGGGGCTCCTACGAGCAGTACTTC.

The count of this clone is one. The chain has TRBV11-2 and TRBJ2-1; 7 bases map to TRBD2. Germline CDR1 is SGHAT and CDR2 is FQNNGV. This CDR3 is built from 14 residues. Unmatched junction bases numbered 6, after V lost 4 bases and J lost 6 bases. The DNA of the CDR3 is TGTGCCAGCAGCTCATGGACTAGTGTCAATGAGCAGTTCTTC. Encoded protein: CASSSWTSVNEQFF.

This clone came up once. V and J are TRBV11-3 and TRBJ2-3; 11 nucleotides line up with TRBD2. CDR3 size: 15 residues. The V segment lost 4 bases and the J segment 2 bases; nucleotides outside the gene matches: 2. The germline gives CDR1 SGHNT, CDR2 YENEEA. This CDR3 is CASSSSGGNTDTQYF. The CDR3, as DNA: TGTGCCAGCAGCTCTAGCGGGGGGAACACAGATACGCAGTATTTT.

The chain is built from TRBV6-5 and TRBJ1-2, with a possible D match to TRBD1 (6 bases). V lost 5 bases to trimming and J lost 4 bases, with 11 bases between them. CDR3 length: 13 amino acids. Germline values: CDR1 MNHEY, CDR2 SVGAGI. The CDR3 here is CASSPQGPYGYTF. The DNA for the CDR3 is TGTGCCAGCAGTCCACAGGGCCCCTATGGCTACACCTTC.

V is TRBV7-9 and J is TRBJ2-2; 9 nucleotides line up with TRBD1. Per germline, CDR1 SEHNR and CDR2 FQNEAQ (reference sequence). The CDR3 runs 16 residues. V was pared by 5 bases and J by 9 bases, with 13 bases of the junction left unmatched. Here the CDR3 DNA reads TGTGCCAGCAGCCAATCCGGGACAGGGCCCCCCAGGGAGCTGTTTTTT. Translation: CASSQSGTGPPRELFF.

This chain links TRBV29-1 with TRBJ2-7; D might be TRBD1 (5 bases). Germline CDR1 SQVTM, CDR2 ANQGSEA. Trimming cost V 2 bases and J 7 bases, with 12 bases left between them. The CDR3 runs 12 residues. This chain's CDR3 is CSVEQGFEEQYF. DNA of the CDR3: TGCAGCGTTGAACAGGGTTTTGAGGAGCAGTACTTC.

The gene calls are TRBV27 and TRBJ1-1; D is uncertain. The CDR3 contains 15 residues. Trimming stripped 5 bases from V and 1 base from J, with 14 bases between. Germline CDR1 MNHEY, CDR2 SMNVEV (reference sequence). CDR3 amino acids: CASSSLEGANTEAFF. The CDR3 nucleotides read TGTGCCAGCAGTAGCCTGGAGGGCGCGAACACTGAAGCTTTCTTT.

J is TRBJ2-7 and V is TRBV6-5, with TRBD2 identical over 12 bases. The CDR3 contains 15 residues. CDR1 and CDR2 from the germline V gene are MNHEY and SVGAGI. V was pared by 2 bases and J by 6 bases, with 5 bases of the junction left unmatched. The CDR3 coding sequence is TGTGCCAGCAGTTACGCGAGACTAGCGGGAGCCGAGCAGTACTTC. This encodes CASSYARLAGAEQYF.